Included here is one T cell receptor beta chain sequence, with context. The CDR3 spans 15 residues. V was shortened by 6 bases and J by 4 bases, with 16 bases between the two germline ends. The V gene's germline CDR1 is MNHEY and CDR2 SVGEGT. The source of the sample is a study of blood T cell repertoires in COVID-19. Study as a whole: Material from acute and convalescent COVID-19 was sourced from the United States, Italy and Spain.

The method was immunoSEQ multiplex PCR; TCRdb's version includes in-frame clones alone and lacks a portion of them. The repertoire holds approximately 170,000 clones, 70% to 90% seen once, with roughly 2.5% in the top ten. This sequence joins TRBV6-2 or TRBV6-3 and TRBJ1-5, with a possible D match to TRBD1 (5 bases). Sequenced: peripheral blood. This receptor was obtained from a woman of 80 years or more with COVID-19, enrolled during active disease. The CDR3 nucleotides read TGTGCCAGCAGCCCCGGGGGGGTGAGTAATCAGCCCCAGCATTTT. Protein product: CASSPGGVSNQPQHF.